The present T cell receptor (beta chain) was sequenced within a study of T cell changes during pregnancy in multiple sclerosis. Clones were read by immunoSEQ multiplex PCR, and TCRdb kept only the in-frame ones, dropping some. The sample has some 45,000 clones; more than 85% are singletons. V was trimmed by 6 bases and J by 1 base, leaving 18 bases between them. This CDR3 contains 15 residues. Germline values: CDR1 SQVTM, CDR2 ANQGSEA. The sequence was obtained from a female donor with multiple sclerosis, enrolled in a pregnancy study. The source material was CD8+ T cells from peripheral blood mononuclear cells, sampled in the first trimester of pregnancy. The genes are TRBV29-1 and TRBJ1-2; D not certain. CDR3 DNA sequence: TGCAGCGTGGTTGACAAGGAGGCTTTTAACTATGGCTACACCTTC. Translation gives CSVVDKEAFNYGYTF.